The 14 T cell receptor beta chains presented below share a single source sample, sequenced in a study of technical replicates of blood from a few donors. The method was immunoSEQ multiplex PCR; TCRdb's version includes in-frame clones alone and lacks a portion of them. The data contain about 70,000 clones, 80% to 95% of them singletons. Sequenced input: T cells isolated from PBMCs. These receptors were obtained from a human donor in good health.

This sequence joins TRBV5-8 and TRBJ2-7; 7 bases match TRBD1. J gave up 6 bases and V 4 bases, and 10 bases lay outside the gene matches. Looked up from germline, CDR1 is SGHTS and CDR2 is YDEGEE. This CDR3 is 14 amino acids long. Here the CDR3 reads CASSTDREFGEQYF. The CDR3 DNA is TGTGCCAGCAGCACTGACAGGGAGTTCGGCGAGCAGTACTTC. Together with reference TRBV5-8 and TRBJ2-7, the CDR3 gives the full variable domain: EAGVTQSPTHLIKTRGQQATLRCSPISGHTSVYWYQQALGLGLQFLLWYDEGEERNRGNFPPRFSGRQFPNYSSELNVNALELEDSALYLCASSTDREFGEQYFGPGTRLTVT.

This clone is a singleton in its sample. The V call is TRBV19, the J call TRBJ1-5; D may be TRBD1 (6 bases). Trimming removed 4 bases at V and 6 bases at J, with 19 bases between. The CDR3 consists of 16 residues. Germline CDR1 LNHDA, CDR2 SQIVND (reference sequence). DNA of the CDR3: TGTGCCAGTAGTAAGCTCATACTACAGGGACGTCAGCCCCAGCATTTT. This sequence encodes CASSKLILQGRQPQHF. The variable domain in full, with the rest retrieved from reference TRBV19 and TRBJ1-5, is DGGITQSPKYLFRKEGQNVTLSCEQNLNHDAMYWYRQDPGQGLRLIYYSQIVNDFQKGDIAEGYSVSREKKESFPLTVTSAQKNPTAFYLCASSKLILQGRQPQHFGDGTRLSIL.

The chain has TRBV5-1 and TRBJ1-3, with 7 bases that match TRBD1. CDR3 length: 16 residues. Germline assignment: CDR1 SGHRS and CDR2 YFSETQ. Losses at the gene ends were 4 bases for V and 0 bases for J; bases not matched to a gene: 7. The DNA of the CDR3 is TGCGCCAGCAGCCGGGGACAGCCGAGCTCTGGAAACACCATATATTTT. This sequence encodes CASSRGQPSSGNTIYF.

V gene TRBV27 combines with J gene TRBJ2-5, with D possibly being TRBD2 (6 bases). The CDR3 spans 14 residues. Germline CDR1 reads MNHEY; CDR2 reads SMNVEV (reference sequence). V lost 6 bases, J lost 5 bases, and 16 bases lay in between. CDR3 protein: CASRLSGLWETQYF. CDR3 nucleotide sequence: TGTGCCAGCAGACTTAGCGGCCTATGGGAGACCCAGTACTTC.

The chain employs TRBV7-2 and TRBJ2-7; D unclear. Trimming removed 3 bases at V and 1 base at J, with 7 bases between. Germline CDR1 is SGHTA and CDR2 is FQGNSA. There are 13 residues in the CDR3. CDR3 sequence reads: CASSFLESYEQYF. The CDR3 nucleotides read TGTGCCAGCAGCTTCCTCGAGTCCTACGAGCAGTACTTC.

The chain has TRBV5-1 and TRBJ1-1, with D hard to call. Germline V gene data show CDR1 as SGHRS and CDR2 as YFSETQ. Trimming removed 4 bases from V and 2 bases from J, with 12 bases in between. CDR3 length: 14 residues. CDR3 DNA sequence: TGCGCCAGCAGCATCTTCAGCGTAAACACTGAAGCTTTCTTT. Protein product: CASSIFSVNTEAFF.

V usage is TRBV28 and J usage is TRBJ2-1, with TRBD2 matching 7 bases. Germline V gene lookup returns CDR1 MDHEN and CDR2 SYDVKM. The V segment lost 2 bases and the J segment 4 bases; nucleotides outside the gene matches: 8. This CDR3 region has 16 residues. CDR3 DNA: TGTGCCAGCAGTTTACCTCCGGGACTATTGTACAATGAGCAGTTCTTC. Protein sequence: CASSLPPGLLYNEQFF.

The V call is TRBV7-9, the J call TRBJ1-1; D not certain. Germline lookup yields CDR1 SEHNR and CDR2 FQNEAQ (reference sequence). This CDR3 comprises 14 residues. The germline V and J ends were trimmed by 6 bases and 0 bases, with 11 bases remaining between them. The CDR3 nucleotides are TGTGCCAGCAGTTTAACAGAGATGAACACTGAAGCTTTCTTT. This gives the protein CASSLTEMNTEAFF.

This clone was seen once. This chain links TRBV9 with TRBJ2-1, with 8 bases matching TRBD2. CDR3 length equals 16 residues. Germline trimming cut 1 base from V and 0 bases from J; bases unmatched to any gene: 3. From germline, CDR1 is SGDLS and CDR2 YYNGEE. CDR3 residues: CASSVRREVSYNEQFF. The CDR3 DNA sequence: TGTGCCAGCAGCGTAAGGCGGGAGGTCTCCTACAATGAGCAGTTCTTC.

The chain employs TRBV2 and TRBJ1-2; 8 nucleotides match TRBD1. CDR3 length: 14 residues. The germline V gene encodes CDR1 SNHLY and CDR2 FYNNEI. V was clipped by 9 bases and J by 3 bases; unmatched bases: 9. The CDR3 protein is CASITGGLDYGYTF. CDR3 bases: TGTGCCAGTATTACAGGGGGTCTAGACTATGGCTACACCTTC.

Only one count was recorded for this clone. The CDR3 DNA is TGTGCCAGCAGTTACGGGAGGGGGGAGGCCCCGATTGAAGCTTTCTTT. Translation: CASSYGRGEAPIEAFF. The rearrangement links TRBV6-5 to TRBJ1-1; D perhaps matches TRBD1 (6 bases). This CDR3 is built from 16 residues. Germline CDR1 and CDR2: MNHEY and SVGAGI. Deletions cut 2 bases from V and 7 bases from J, with 20 bases between.

In DNA, the CDR3 is TGTGCCAGCAGCTCGACGCGGACAGGAGCTATCTCTGGGGCCAACGTCCTGACTTTC. It yields the protein CASSSTRTGAISGANVLTF. The chain couples TRBV7-9 to TRBJ2-6, with TRBD1 matching over 7 bases. The CDR3 covers 19 residues. J was trimmed by 0 bases and V by 4 bases; bases with no gene match: 12. CDR1 and CDR2 from the germline V gene are SEHNR and FQNEAQ (reference sequence).

This chain joins TRBV7-3 and TRBJ2-1, with D tentatively TRBD2 (5 bases). The CDR3 totals 15 residues. Germline CDR1 and CDR2: SGHTA and FQGTGA. V was pared by 1 base and J by 4 bases, with 11 bases between. The CDR3 DNA follows: TGTGCCAGCAGCTTAAACAGCGGCTATTACAATGAGCAGTTCTTC. As protein: CASSLNSGYYNEQFF. Together with reference TRBV7-3 and TRBJ2-1, the CDR3 gives the full variable domain: GAGVSQTPSNKVTEKGKYVELRCDPISGHTALYWYRQSLGQGPEFLIYFQGTGAADDSGLPNDRFFAVRPEGSVSTLKIQRTERGDSAVYLCASSLNSGYYNEQFFGPGTRLTVL.

The chain employs TRBV15 and TRBJ2-3, with 8 bases that match TRBD2. The CDR3 spans 16 residues. The ends lost 2 bases at V and 6 bases at J; junction bases unmatched: 10. Looked up from germline, CDR1 is LNHNV and CDR2 is YYDKDF (reference sequence). The CDR3 sequence is CATSRPQAGGVDTQYF. The CDR3, as DNA: TGTGCCACCAGCAGACCCCAGGCGGGAGGAGTGGATACGCAGTATTTT.